This T cell receptor (beta chain) was sequenced during a study of T cell responses to AZD1222 COVID-19 vaccine. Regarding the study as a whole: Possibly, clonal diversity was underestimated; donors were largely white British and included more females. Regions left unmutated in variants are reportedly the target of nearly half of spike-specific TCRs. Sampled repertoires all dated from after the peak T cell response.

As regards this clone: The target antigen is unknown.

The data were produced by immunoSEQ multiplex PCR, yet TCRdb's version contains in-frame clones alone and is incomplete. The table records 60,000 to 85,000 clones, over 65% of them present only once. This specimen was peripheral blood, taken 28 days after the second dose of the MenACWY control vaccine. The clonotype originates from an adult who received the MenACWY meningococcal vaccine as a control.

The CDR3 is CASSLDSEAFF. DNA for the CDR3: TGTGCCAGCAGCTTAGATAGTGAAGCTTTCTTT. V is TRBV11-2 and J is TRBJ1-1; D is unclear. The germline V gene encodes CDR1 SGHAT and CDR2 FQNNGV. Trimming took off 0 bases at V and 7 bases at J, with 3 bases between the two ends. This CDR3 has 11 amino acids.